This T cell receptor beta chain was captured by sequencing in a study of blood T cell repertoires in COVID-19 (dated by TCRdb to about 2020). For the study in its entirety: Samples from collaborators originated in the United States, Italy and Spain and spanned both the acute and convalescent phases of COVID-19. The material from the prospective study consisted of cDNA or gDNA derived from T cells, B-cell-depleted T cells, or PBMCs. Subjects who had been exposed to COVID-19, were actively infected with it, or had recovered from it provided the deeply sampled blood TCRbeta repertoires that made up the dataset. The repertoires were released in a freely available public database meant as a resource for research on the immune response to SARS-CoV-2. The samples were drawn from the first 160 participants of the ongoing ImmuneRACE study and from over 950 subjects provided by 6 global collaborators. Sample metadata almost always included a de-identified subject ID, COVID-19 status, age in years and sex. HLA class I and class II types, where available, came from metadata supplied by the sample provider rather than from assay-based typing.

Comment on this clone: The clone's antigen remains unknown. No quality values exist for individual bases; no much larger clone is one base distant.

Overall study results and their limits: The quantity of clinical and demographic metadata differed by source and by participant and was supplied without curation.

The CDR3 spans 15 residues, from the cysteine through the phenylalanine. The kept DNA is CDR3 alone, 45 bases in frame from the first base. Sequences SGHNT (CDR1) and YENEEA (CDR2) are obtained from the germline V gene. The trim is 0 bases for V and 2 bases for J, with a gap of 10 bases between the germline ends. The collaborating institutions used their own protocols to collect whole blood in K2EDTA tubes. Collaborator samples were shipped for TCRbeta analysis as frozen whole blood, isolated PBMCs, or DNA extracted from either sample type. The immunoSEQ Assay, a bias-controlled multiplex PCR, was used to amplify TCRbeta CDR3 regions from genomic DNA. The authors processed their data as follows. Within the assay, amplification of reference gene primers was used to estimate how many nucleated cells each sample contained. To quantify the absolute abundance of each unique TCRbeta CDR3 rearrangement, sequence reads were collapsed and filtered. Productive Simpson clonality was computed per sample as the square root of Simpson's diversity index over productive rearrangements. Sourced from immuneACCESS, this table was stored by TCRdb with only in-frame sequences that have V and J called. A share of the clones is absent; for the studies checked, an unresolved V gene accounts for under half, and the remainder has no known explanation. V and J calls plus clone size are reproduced from that table; the DNA served to infer D and trimming. For this sample the table gives more than 100,000 clones, of which 82% were detected only once. Around 4.5% of the sample belongs to the ten largest clones.

The sequence is built from TRBV11-3 and TRBJ1-2; no D gene is confidently identified. Sample: peripheral blood. This receptor was identified in a woman in her seventies with acute or convalescent COVID-19. The sequenced DNA is TGTGCCAGCAGCTTAGAGGCCGTCGAAAACTATGGCTACACCTTC. The translation is CASSLEAVENYGYTF. Joined to the reference TRBV11-3 and TRBJ1-2 proteins, this CDR3 gives the full variable domain: EAGVVQSPRYKIIEKKQPVAFWCNPISGHNTLYWYLQNLGQGPELLIRYENEEAVDDSQLPKDRFSAERLKGVDSTLKIQPAELGDSAVYLCASSLEAVENYGYTFGSGTRLTVV.